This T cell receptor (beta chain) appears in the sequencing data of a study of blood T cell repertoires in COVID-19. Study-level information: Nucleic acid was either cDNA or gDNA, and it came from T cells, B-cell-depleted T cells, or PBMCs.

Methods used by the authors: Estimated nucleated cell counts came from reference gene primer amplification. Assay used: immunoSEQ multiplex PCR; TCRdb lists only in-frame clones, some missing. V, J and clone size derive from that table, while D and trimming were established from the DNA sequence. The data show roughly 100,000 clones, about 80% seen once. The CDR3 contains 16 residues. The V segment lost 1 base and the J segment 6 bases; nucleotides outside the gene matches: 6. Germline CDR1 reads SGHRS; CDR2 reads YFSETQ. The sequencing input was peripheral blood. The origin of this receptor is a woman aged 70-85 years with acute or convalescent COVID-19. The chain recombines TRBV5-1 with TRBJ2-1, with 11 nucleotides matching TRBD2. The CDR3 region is CASSLYRLAGGNEQFF. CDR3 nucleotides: TGCGCCAGCAGCTTGTACCGGCTAGCGGGGGGCAATGAGCAGTTCTTC.